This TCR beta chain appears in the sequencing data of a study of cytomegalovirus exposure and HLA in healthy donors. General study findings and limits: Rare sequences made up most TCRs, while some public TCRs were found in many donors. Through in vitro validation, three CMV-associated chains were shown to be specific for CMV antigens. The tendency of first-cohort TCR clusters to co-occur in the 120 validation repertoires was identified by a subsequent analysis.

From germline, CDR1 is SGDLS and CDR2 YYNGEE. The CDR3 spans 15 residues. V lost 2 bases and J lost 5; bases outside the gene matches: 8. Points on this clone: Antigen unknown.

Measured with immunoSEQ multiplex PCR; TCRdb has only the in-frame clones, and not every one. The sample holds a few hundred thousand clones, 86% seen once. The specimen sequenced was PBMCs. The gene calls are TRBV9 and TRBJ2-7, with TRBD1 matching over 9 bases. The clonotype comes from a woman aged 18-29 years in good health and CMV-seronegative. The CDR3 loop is CASSVYGTGTNEQYF. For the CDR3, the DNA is TGTGCCAGCAGCGTGTACGGGACAGGGACCAACGAGCAGTACTTC.